These 22 T cell receptor beta chains came from one sample sequenced in a study of blood T cell repertoires in COVID-19. Clones were sequenced by immunoSEQ multiplex PCR, and TCRdb holds only the in-frame ones, with some missing. The sample has about 110,000 clones; 88% are singletons. Sequencing was performed on peripheral blood. These receptor sequences come from a human donor in a cohort sampled during active COVID-19.

The chain recombines TRBV6-5 with TRBJ1-2, with 7 nucleotides matching TRBD1. J lost 0 bases, V lost 6 bases, and 7 bases had no gene match. The CDR3 loop spans 15 amino acids. Germline V gene sequence: CDR1 MNHEY, CDR2 SVGAGI. The CDR3 nucleotides are TGTGCCAGCAGGCCTCGACAGGGAGCTAACTATGGCTACACCTTC. Translating it yields CASRPRQGANYGYTF.

V is TRBV24-1 and J is TRBJ1-4; no clear D. Germline-derived CDR1 and CDR2 are KGHDR and SFDVKD. This CDR3 spans 15 amino acids. Trimming cost V 3 bases and J 5 bases, with 12 bases left between them. The CDR3, as DNA: TGTGCCACCAGTGATCGACGGGAGATCAATGAAAAACTGTTTTTT. Its translation is CATSDRREINEKLFF.

The rearrangement links TRBV5-1 to TRBJ2-5; 9 bases map to TRBD2. The CDR3 is 15 residues long. Germline V gene data show CDR1 as SGHRS and CDR2 as YFSETQ. The trim removed 4 bases at V and 5 bases at J, leaving 9 bases unmatched. For the CDR3, the DNA is TGCGCCAGCAGCCGATTAGCGGGAGAGTTGGAGACCCAGTACTTC. Translated: CASSRLAGELETQYF.

The rearrangement uses TRBV6-5 and TRBJ2-7; TRBD2 aligns across 8 bases. Trimming cost V 2 bases and J 5 bases; bases outside gene matches: 8. CDR3 length: 15 amino acids. Germline V gives CDR1 MNHEY, CDR2 SVGAGI. Here the CDR3 DNA reads TGTGCCAGCAGTTACGGGGACGGGGGGGTTAACGAGCAGTACTTC. This sequence encodes CASSYGDGGVNEQYF.

The rearrangement joins TRBV18 to TRBJ1-4; D possibly corresponds to TRBD1 (6 bases). Trimming removed 5 bases at V and 0 bases at J, with 13 bases between. Germline loops: CDR1 KGHSH, CDR2 LQKENI. The CDR3 sequence is 16 residues long. The CDR3 is CASSSGQPATNEKLFF. CDR3 DNA: TGTGCCAGCTCATCCGGACAGCCGGCAACTAATGAAAAACTGTTTTTT. Using reference TRBV18 and TRBJ1-4 for the parts outside the CDR3, the full variable domain is NAGVMQNPRHLVRRRGQEARLRCSPMKGHSHVYWYRQLPEEGLKFMVYLQKENIIDESGMPKERFSAEFPKEGPSILRIQQVVRGDSAAYFCASSSGQPATNEKLFFGSGTQLSVL.

V gene TRBV6-5 combines with J gene TRBJ2-2, with D perhaps TRBD2 (5 bases). This CDR3 has 15 amino acids. V lost 2 bases, J lost 8 bases, and 15 bases lay in between. CDR1 MNHEY and CDR2 SVGAGI come from the germline V gene. CDR3 sequence: CASSYNLAVAGELFF. CDR3 DNA: TGTGCCAGCAGTTACAATCTAGCTGTGGCAGGGGAGCTGTTTTTT.

The gene calls are TRBV19 and TRBJ1-1, with D uncertain. The CDR3 runs to 14 residues. The germline gives CDR1 LNHDA, CDR2 SQIVND (reference sequence). With 1 base removed from V and 2 bases from J, the gap between germline ends came to 8 bases. In DNA, the CDR3 is TGTGCCAGTAGTATAGGTACAGTTAACACTGAAGCTTTCTTT. Residues: CASSIGTVNTEAFF.

The V and J genes are TRBV11-3 and TRBJ2-3, with D perhaps matching TRBD2 (6 bases). The CDR3 totals 14 residues. CDR1 and CDR2 from the germline V gene are SGHNT and YENEEA. Trimming took off 7 bases at V and 5 bases at J, with 16 bases between the two ends. In nucleotides, the CDR3 is TGTGCCAGCACCGCTTCGGACTATGAAGATACGCAGTATTTT. It codes for CASTASDYEDTQYF.

The V call is TRBV9, the J call TRBJ2-3; 10 bases map to TRBD2. V trimming: 5 bases; J trimming: 5 bases; junction bases outside the gene matches: 8. The CDR3 length is 15 residues. Germline assignment: CDR1 SGDLS and CDR2 YYNGEE. The CDR3 loop is CASSGSGRLVDTQYF. The CDR3, as DNA: TGTGCCAGCAGTGGTAGCGGGAGGCTGGTAGATACGCAGTATTTT.

CDR3 region: CASSHGLYTGELFF. CDR3 DNA sequence: TGTGCCAGCAGCCATGGGCTCTACACCGGGGAGCTGTTTTTT. The chain employs TRBV3-1 (or the pseudogene TRBV3-2) and TRBJ2-2; D unresolved. CDR3 length: 14 amino acids. Trimming cost V 3 bases and J 3 bases, with 8 bases left between them. Germline V CDR1 and CDR2: LGHDT, YNNKEL (reference sequence).

The chain is built from TRBV13 and TRBJ2-1, with a possible D match to TRBD2 (6 bases). Deletions cut 5 bases from V and 0 bases from J, with 11 bases between. Germline V gene lookup returns CDR1 PRHDT and CDR2 FYEKMQ (reference sequence). CDR3 length equals 15 residues. The chain's CDR3 is CASSPGVSSYNEQFF. CDR3 DNA sequence: TGTGCCAGCAGCCCGGGGGTGAGCTCCTACAATGAGCAGTTCTTC.

The chain employs TRBV27 and TRBJ1-2; 10 bases map to TRBD1. With V trimmed by 4 bases and J by 3 bases, 2 bases remained unmatched. CDR1 is MNHEY and CDR2 is SMNVEV in the germline V gene (reference sequence). This CDR3 has 14 residues. DNA for the CDR3: TGTGCCAGCAGTTCCGGGACAGGGGACTATGGCTACACCTTC. Translating gives CASSSGTGDYGYTF.

The rearrangement uses TRBV5-5 and TRBJ2-5; TRBD2 matches 7 bases. Trimming removed 2 bases from V and 4 bases from J; junction bases left unmatched: 11. Germline loops: CDR1 SGHKS, CDR2 YYEKEE (reference sequence). The CDR3 extends over 16 amino acids. The CDR3 here is CASSFSGPPRVETQYF. The CDR3 DNA sequence: TGTGCCAGCAGCTTTAGCGGGCCTCCGAGGGTAGAGACCCAGTACTTC. The full variable domain, completed using reference TRBV5-5 and TRBJ2-5, is DAGVTQSPTHLIKTRGQQVTLRCSPISGHKSVSWYQQVLGQGPQFIFQYYEKEERGRGNFPDRFSARQFPNYSSELNVNALLLGDSALYLCASSFSGPPRVETQYFGPGTRLLVL.

The genes are TRBV2 and TRBJ2-5, with a weak D call TRBD2 (6 bases). V was clipped by 2 bases and J by 7 bases, with 20 bases between them. Per the germline V gene, CDR1 is SNHLY and CDR2 is FYNNEI. The CDR3 contains 16 residues. The CDR3 here is CASSESLTSLGATQYF. The CDR3 DNA reads as TGTGCCAGCAGTGAAAGCCTCACTAGCCTGGGAGCGACCCAGTACTTC.

CDR3 sequence reads: CASRNDRGSNQPQHF. In nucleotides, the CDR3 is TGTGCCAGCAGGAACGACAGGGGTAGCAATCAGCCCCAGCATTTT. The chain carries TRBV6-5 and TRBJ1-5, with TRBD1 matching 8 bases. Unmatched junction bases numbered 4, after V lost 6 bases and J lost 0 bases. The length of the CDR3 is 15 residues. From germline, CDR1 is MNHEY and CDR2 SVGAGI.

The CDR3 is CASSGGTSGSTDTQYF. The CDR3 DNA sequence: TGTGCCAGCAGCGGAGGGACTAGCGGGAGCACAGATACGCAGTATTTT. The chain joins TRBV5-6 to TRBJ2-3; 12 positions agree with TRBD2. From germline, CDR1 is SGHDT and CDR2 YYEEEE. The CDR3 extends over 16 amino acids. After removal of 4 bases from V and 0 bases from J, the junction contained 3 bases not matched to a gene.

The chain combines TRBV7-2 with TRBJ1-1; TRBD1 matches 7 bases. The V and J ends lost 5 bases and 3 bases, in that order; junction bases with no gene match: 9. CDR1 and CDR2 (germline): SGHTA, FQGNSA. The length of the CDR3 is 15 residues. The CDR3 sequence is CASSPGGALDTEAFF. CDR3 nucleotide sequence: TGTGCCAGCAGCCCAGGGGGAGCGCTTGACACTGAAGCTTTCTTT.

V gene TRBV4-2 combines with J gene TRBJ2-7; TRBD2 matches 9 bases. The CDR3 extends over 16 amino acids. With V trimmed by 0 bases and J by 3 bases, 6 bases remained unmatched. Germline CDR1 reads LGHNA; CDR2 reads YNFKEQ. The CDR3 DNA sequence: TGTGCCAGCAGCCAAGAACCCGAGCGGGGGGTCTACGAGCAGTACTTC. It encodes CASSQEPERGVYEQYF.

The chain couples TRBV4-1 to TRBJ2-7; 8 bases line up with TRBD2. The V and J ends lost 6 bases and 2 bases, in that order; junction bases with no gene match: 9. The CDR3 length is 15 residues. CDR1 and CDR2 from the germline V gene are MGHRA and YSYEKL. The CDR3 DNA is TGCGCCAGCAGTCCCAGAGCGGGAGTGCCCTACGAGCAGTACTTC. It is translated as CASSPRAGVPYEQYF.

The J gene is TRBJ2-1, the V gene TRBV29-1; the D gene is possibly TRBD1 (6 bases). Trimming shortened V by 8 bases and J by 3 bases, and 11 bases separated the two germline ends. The germline V gene has CDR1 SQVTM and CDR2 ANQGSEA. This CDR3 is 12 amino acids long. The CDR3 DNA reads as TGCAGCTTCAGGGGAGTCTACAATGAGCAGTTCTTC. Protein: CSFRGVYNEQFF.

The rearrangement uses TRBV18 and TRBJ2-6, with 11 bases identical to TRBD1. This CDR3 spans 17 amino acids. V gave up 3 bases and J gave up 0 bases; unmatched junction bases: 1. Germline-derived CDR1 and CDR2 are KGHSH and LQKENI. CDR3 sequence: CASSPGTGGSGANVLTF. The CDR3 DNA is TGTGCCAGCTCACCCGGGACAGGGGGCTCTGGGGCCAACGTCCTGACTTTC.

The chain joins TRBV9 to TRBJ2-7; a possible D gene is TRBD1 (6 bases). CDR1 SGDLS and CDR2 YYNGEE come from the germline V gene. Trimming left V 3 bases short and J 3 bases short, with 7 bases between. The CDR3 runs 12 residues. CDR3: CASSADSYEQYF. The CDR3, as DNA: TGTGCCAGCAGCGCGGACAGCTACGAGCAGTACTTC. Variable domain in full (rest from reference TRBV9 and TRBJ2-7): DSGVTQTPKHLITATGQRVTLRCSPRSGDLSVYWYQQSLDQGLQFLIQYYNGEERAKGNILERFSAQQFPDLHSELNLSSLELGDSALYFCASSADSYEQYFGPGTRLTVT.